This T cell receptor (beta chain) was observed in a study of cytomegalovirus exposure and HLA in healthy donors. Study-wide results and caveats: Roughly uniform sequencing depth across donors was assumed, possibly incorrectly. Excluded: some indistinguishable V segments such as TRBV6-2 and TRBV6-3. The investigators catalogued some 160 TCR beta chains as cytomegalovirus-associated.

It was with 60 Vbeta and 13 Jbeta primers that the PCR ran. TCRdb keeps only in-frame clones here, not all; method: immunoSEQ multiplex PCR. Of 250,000 to 350,000 clones in the sample, roughly 85% were seen once. Germline V gives CDR1 MDHEN, CDR2 SYDVKM. CDR3 length equals 15 residues. Trimming shortened V by 8 bases and J by 2 bases, and 15 bases separated the two germline ends. A single count supports this clone. The antigen is undetermined. The rearrangement joins TRBV28 to TRBJ2-2; the D gene is possibly TRBD1 (6 bases). The sample comprised PBMCs. This receptor was identified in a middle-aged man in good health and CMV-seropositive. The DNA of the CDR3 is TGTGCCAGCGGTGTCAGGGGTTATAACACCGGGGAGCTGTTTTTT. Its translation: CASGVRGYNTGELFF.